Here is one T cell receptor (beta chain) with its context. This sample was taken from a study of blood T cell repertoires in COVID-19. Whole-study context: Donors in the United States, Italy and Spain gave samples during acute or convalescent COVID-19. The cDNA or gDNA used as material had been derived from T cells, B-cell-depleted T cells, or PBMCs.

Here immunoSEQ multiplex PCR was the method, and the copy in TCRdb shows in-frame clones only, minus some. The table records some 320,000 clones, approximately 88% of them present only once. Material: peripheral blood. This receptor was obtained from a woman in her twenties or thirties who had recovered from COVID-19.

The CDR3 protein is CASSLPGSPETQYF. CDR3 sequence (DNA): TGTGCCAGCAGCCTCCCTGGTAGTCCAGAGACCCAGTACTTC. The V and J genes are TRBV9 and TRBJ2-5; the D is unclear. Trimming took off 4 bases at V and 4 bases at J, with 14 bases between the two ends. The length of the CDR3 is 14 residues. CDR1 and CDR2 (germline): SGDLS, YYNGEE.